This T cell receptor (beta chain) is drawn from a study of CD8 T cells in ankylosing spondylitis. The V gene lost 2 bases and the J gene lost 6 bases, with 24 bases spanning the gap. This CDR3 spans 18 amino acids. Germline values: CDR1 MGHRA, CDR2 YSYEKL. The study's findings and limits: Existing reports had already noted some motif variants in reactive arthritis synovial fluid and blood. Made up of fewer than ten highly homologous variants, a TCR beta motif appeared characteristic of ankylosing spondylitis blood.

MiXCR, run by TCRdb on the 5' RACE reads, gives a single entry per CDR3 protein. The sample gives roughly 670,000 distinct CDR3 sequences, roughly 20% of which show up once; around 19% is in the top ten. This clonotype was observed a handful of times. Its antigen is unknown. The chain is built from TRBV4-1 and TRBJ2-3; no reliable D call. The specimen was blood, either unsorted or a sorted T cell fraction (not recorded which). The origin of this receptor is a male donor with ankylosing spondylitis. The DNA for the CDR3 is TGCGCCAGCAGCCAAATTAACCTCCTCCCCTCAGCTAGTGATACGCAGTATTTT. Translation gives CASSQINLLPSASDTQYF.